This entry describes one T cell receptor (beta chain). This specimen belongs to a study of blood T cell repertoires in COVID-19. The wider study: There were acute and convalescent COVID-19 samples, and they came from the United States, Italy and Spain. Sample material is recorded as cDNA or gDNA derived from T cells, B-cell-depleted T cells, or PBMCs.

This CDR3 has 16 residues. The germline V gene has CDR1 SGHRS and CDR2 YFSETQ. Trimming cost V 4 bases and J 4 bases; bases outside gene matches: 5. How the authors handled the data: Reference gene primer amplification in the assay estimated nucleated cell counts. The table came from immunoSEQ multiplex PCR; TCRdb's copy has only in-frame clones and leaves some out. The DNA was the basis for D and trimming; V, J and clone size are from that table. The sample records under 200,000 clones, 80% to 90% being singletons. The sample taken for sequencing was peripheral blood. The chain links TRBV5-1 to TRBJ2-1; 13 nucleotides align to TRBD2. The TCR was taken from a man aged 55 to 70 with acute or convalescent COVID-19. CDR3 sequence reads: CASSLWTSGSYNEQFF. The CDR3 nucleotides are TGCGCCAGCAGCCTATGGACTAGCGGGAGTTACAATGAGCAGTTCTTC.